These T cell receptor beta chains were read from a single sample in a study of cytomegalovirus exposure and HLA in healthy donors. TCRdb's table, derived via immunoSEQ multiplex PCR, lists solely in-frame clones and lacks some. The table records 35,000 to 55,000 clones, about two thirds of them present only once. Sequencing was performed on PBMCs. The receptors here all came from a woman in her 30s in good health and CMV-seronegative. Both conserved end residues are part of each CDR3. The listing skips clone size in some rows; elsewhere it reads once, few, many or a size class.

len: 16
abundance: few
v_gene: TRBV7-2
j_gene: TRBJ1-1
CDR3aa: CASSRSGSRMNTEAFF

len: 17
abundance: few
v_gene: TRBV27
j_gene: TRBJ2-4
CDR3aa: CASSLTRPAGTADTQYF

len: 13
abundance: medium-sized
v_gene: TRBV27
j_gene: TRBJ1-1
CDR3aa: CASSLLAHTEAFF

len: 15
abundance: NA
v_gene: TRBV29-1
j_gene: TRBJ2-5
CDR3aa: CSVSGAEAPQETQYF

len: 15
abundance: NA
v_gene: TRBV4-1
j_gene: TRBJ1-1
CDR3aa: CASSHAGVMGTEAFF

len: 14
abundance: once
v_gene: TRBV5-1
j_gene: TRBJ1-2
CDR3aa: CASSLWGTDSGYTF

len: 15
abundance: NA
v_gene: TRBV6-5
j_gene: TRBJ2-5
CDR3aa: CASSYSVQVKETQYF

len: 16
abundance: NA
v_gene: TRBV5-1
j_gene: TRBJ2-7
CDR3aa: CASSLDIGTVSYEQYF

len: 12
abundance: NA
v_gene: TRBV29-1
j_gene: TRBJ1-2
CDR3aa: CSVQGQGEGYTF

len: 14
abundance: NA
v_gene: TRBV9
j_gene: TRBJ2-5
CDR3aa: CASSVAAERETQYF

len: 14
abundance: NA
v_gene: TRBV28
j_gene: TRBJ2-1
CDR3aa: CASSLGGSYNEQFF

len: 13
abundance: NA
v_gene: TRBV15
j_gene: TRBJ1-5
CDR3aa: CATSRDLEQPQHF

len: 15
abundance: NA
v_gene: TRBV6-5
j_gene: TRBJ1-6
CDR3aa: CASTQQQGANSPLHF

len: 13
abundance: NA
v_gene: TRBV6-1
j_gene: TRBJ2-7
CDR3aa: CASSVTGILEQYF

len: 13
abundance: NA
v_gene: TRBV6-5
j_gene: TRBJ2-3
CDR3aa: CASSRRPTDTQYF

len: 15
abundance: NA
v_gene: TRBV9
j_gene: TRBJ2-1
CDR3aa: CASSVEGTSGDEQFF

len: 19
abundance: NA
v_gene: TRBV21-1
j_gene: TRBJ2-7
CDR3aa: CASSSLGFLRQIFAYEQYF

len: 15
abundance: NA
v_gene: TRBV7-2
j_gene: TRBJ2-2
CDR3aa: CASRETSGDTGELFF

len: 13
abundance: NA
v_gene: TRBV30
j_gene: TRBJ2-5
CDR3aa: CAWSVTSQETQYF

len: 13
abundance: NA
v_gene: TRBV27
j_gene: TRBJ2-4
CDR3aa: CASSFFQGSIQYF

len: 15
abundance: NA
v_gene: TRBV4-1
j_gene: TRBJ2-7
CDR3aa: CASSQDEELSYEQYF

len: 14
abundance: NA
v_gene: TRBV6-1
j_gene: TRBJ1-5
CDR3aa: CASSEQGQIWPQHF

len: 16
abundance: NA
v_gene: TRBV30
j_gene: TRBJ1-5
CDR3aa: CAWSFRGVSDNQPQHF

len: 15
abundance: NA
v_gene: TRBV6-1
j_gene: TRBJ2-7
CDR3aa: CASSEGGDPSYEQYF

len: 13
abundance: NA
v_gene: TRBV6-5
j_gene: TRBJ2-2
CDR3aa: CASSFASGGELFF

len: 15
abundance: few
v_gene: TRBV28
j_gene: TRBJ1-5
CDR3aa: CASSPRRGLDQPQHF

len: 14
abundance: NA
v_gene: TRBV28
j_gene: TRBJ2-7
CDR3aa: CASSFLGQLYEQYF

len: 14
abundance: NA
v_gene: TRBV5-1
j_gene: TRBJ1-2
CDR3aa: CASSSKDRIDGYTF

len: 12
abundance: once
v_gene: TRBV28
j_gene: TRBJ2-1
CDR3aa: CASSSSTNEQFF

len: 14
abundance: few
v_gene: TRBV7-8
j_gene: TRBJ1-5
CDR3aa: CASSLPGAGQPQHF

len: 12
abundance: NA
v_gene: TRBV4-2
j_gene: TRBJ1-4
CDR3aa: CASSLFDEKLFF

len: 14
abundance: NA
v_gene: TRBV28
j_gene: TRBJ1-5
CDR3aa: CASEGPGGGQPQHF

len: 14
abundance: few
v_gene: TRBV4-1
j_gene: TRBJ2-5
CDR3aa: CASSPGGAGETQYF

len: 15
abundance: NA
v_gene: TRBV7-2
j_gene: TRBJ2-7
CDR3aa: CASTPGGHSSYEQYF

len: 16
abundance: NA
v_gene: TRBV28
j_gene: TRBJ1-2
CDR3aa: CASSLTGGAGPFGYTF

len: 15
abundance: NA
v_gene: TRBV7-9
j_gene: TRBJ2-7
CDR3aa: CASSLVGREVYEQYF

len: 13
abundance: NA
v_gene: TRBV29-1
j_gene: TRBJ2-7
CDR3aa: CSAELAGTYEQYF

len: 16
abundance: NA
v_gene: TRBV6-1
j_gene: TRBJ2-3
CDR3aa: CASSEGVAGGPDTQYF

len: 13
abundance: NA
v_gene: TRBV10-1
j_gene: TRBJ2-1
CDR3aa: CASSVGQNNEQFF

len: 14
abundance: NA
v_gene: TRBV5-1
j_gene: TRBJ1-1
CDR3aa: CASSHRGDWTEAFF

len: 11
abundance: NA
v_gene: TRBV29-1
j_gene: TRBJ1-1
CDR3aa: CSVERTGRAFF

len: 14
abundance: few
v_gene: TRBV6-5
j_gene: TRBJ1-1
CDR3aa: CASSYHGFGTEAFF

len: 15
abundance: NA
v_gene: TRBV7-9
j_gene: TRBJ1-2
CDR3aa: CASSIGTGVEYGYTF

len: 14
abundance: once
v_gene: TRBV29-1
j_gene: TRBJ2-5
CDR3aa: CSVASFGGRETQYF

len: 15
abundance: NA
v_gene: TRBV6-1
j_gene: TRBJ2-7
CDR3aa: CASSRSGTRANEQYF

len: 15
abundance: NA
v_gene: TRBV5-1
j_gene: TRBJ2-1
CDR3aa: CASSPSTLTYNEQFF

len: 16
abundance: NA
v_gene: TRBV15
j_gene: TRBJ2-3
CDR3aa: CATSRGRGSGTDTQYF

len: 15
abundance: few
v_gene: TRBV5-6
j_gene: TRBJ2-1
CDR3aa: CASTHQGATYNEQFF

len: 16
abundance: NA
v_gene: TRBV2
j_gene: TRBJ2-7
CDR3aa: CASSEWWTGGMHEQYF

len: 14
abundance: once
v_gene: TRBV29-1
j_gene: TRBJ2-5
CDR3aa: CSVTSGSTRETQYF

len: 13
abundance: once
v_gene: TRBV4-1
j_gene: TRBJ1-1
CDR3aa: CASSQGGYTEAFF

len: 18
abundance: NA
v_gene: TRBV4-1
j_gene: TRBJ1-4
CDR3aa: CASSQGADSQSTNEKLFF